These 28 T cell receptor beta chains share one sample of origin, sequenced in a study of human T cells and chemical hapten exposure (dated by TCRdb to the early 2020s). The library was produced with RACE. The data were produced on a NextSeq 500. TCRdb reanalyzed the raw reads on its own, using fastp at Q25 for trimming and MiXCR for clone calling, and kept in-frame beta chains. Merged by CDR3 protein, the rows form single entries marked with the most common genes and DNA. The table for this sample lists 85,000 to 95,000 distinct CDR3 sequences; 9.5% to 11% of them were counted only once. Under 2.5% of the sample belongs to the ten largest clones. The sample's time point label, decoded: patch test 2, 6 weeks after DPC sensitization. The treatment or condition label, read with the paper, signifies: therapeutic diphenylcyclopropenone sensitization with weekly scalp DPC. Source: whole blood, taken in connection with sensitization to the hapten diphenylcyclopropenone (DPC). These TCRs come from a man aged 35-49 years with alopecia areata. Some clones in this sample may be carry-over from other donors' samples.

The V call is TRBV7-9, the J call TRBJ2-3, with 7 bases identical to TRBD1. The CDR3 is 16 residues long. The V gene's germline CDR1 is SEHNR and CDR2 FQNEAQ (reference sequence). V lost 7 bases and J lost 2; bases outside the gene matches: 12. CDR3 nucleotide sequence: TGTGCCAGCACCCTGTACGGGACAGAAAACACAGATACGCAGTATTTT. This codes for CASTLYGTENTDTQYF. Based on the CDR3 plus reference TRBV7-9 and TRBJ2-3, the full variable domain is DTGVSQNPRHKITKRGQNVTFRCDPISEHNRLYWYRQTLGQGPEFLTYFQNEAQLEKSRLLSDRFSAERPKGSFSTLEIQRTEQGDSAMYLCASTLYGTENTDTQYFGPGTRLTVL.

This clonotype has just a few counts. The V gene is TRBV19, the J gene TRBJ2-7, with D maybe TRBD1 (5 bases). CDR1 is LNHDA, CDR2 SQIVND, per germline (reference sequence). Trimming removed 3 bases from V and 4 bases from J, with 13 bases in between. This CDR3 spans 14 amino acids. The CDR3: CASSISDRSYEQYF. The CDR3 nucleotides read TGTGCCAGTAGTATTAGTGACAGATCATACGAGCAGTACTTC.

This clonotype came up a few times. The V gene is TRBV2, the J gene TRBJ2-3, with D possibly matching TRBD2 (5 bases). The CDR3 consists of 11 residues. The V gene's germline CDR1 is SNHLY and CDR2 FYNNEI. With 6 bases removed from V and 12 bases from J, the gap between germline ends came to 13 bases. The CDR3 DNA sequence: TGTGCCAGCAGGGAGGTTAGCTTTCAGTATTTT. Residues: CASREVSFQYF.

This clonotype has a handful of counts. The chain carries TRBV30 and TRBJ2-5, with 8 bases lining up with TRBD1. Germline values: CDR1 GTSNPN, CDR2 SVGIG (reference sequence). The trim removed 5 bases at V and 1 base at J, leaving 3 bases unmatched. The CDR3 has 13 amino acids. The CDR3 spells CAWDRGVQETQYF. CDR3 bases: TGTGCCTGGGACAGGGGAGTCCAAGAGACCCAGTACTTC.

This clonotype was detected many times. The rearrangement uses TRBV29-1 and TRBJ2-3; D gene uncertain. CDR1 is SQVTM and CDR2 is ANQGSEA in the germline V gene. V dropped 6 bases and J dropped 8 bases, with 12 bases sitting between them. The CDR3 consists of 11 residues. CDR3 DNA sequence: TGCAGCGTGGCTAGGGATGGTACGCAGTATTTT. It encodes CSVARDGTQYF.

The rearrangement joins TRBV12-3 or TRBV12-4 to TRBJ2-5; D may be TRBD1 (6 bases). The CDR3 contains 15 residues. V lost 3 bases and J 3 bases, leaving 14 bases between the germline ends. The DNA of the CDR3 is TGTGCCAGCAGTTTTCGGGACATTAGTAAAGAGACCCAGTACTTC. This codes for CASSFRDISKETQYF.

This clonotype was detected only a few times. CDR3 in amino acids: CSARDWEGQETQYF. As DNA, the CDR3 is TGCAGTGCTAGAGATTGGGAGGGACAAGAGACCCAGTACTTC. The chain joins TRBV20-1 to TRBJ2-5, with 7 bases matching TRBD2. CDR1 is DFQATT and CDR2 is SNEGSKA in the germline V gene (reference sequence). Germline trimming cut 0 bases from V and 2 bases from J; bases unmatched to any gene: 3. This CDR3 spans 14 amino acids.

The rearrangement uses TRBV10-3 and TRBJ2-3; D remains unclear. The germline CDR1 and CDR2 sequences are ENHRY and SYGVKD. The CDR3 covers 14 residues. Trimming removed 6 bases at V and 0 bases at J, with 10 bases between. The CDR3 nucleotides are TGTGCCATCAGGGCAGCCTCTAGCACAGATACGCAGTATTTT. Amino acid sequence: CAIRAASSTDTQYF.

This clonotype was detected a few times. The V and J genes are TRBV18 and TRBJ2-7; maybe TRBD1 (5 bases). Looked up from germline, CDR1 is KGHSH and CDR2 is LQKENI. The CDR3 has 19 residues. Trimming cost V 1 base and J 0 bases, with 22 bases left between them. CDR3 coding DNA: TGTGCCAGCTCACCACGCGTTCCCCCAGGGTCCGTTAGCTCCTACGAGCAGTACGTC. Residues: CASSPRVPPGSVSSYEQYV.

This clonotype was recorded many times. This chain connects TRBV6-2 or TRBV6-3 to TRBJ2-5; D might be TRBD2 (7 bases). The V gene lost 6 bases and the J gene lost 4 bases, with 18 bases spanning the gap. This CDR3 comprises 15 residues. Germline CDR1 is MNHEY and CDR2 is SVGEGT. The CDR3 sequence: CASSPSGLGGETQYF. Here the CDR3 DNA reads TGTGCCAGCAGCCCTTCCGGACTAGGGGGAGAGACCCAGTACTTC.

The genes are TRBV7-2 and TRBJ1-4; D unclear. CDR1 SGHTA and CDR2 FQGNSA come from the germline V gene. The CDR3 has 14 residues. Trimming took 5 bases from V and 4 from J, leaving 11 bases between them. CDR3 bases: TGTGCCAGCAGCAATCCGGGGAATAATGAAAAACTGTTTTTT. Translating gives CASSNPGNNEKLFF.

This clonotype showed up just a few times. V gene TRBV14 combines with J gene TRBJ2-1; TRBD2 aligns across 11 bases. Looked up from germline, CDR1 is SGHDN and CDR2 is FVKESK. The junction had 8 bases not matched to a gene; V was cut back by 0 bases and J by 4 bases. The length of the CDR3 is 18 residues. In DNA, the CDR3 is TGTGCCAGCAGCCAAGAAATAGGGTCTAGCGGGAGGTACAATGAGCAGTTCTTC. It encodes CASSQEIGSSGRYNEQFF.

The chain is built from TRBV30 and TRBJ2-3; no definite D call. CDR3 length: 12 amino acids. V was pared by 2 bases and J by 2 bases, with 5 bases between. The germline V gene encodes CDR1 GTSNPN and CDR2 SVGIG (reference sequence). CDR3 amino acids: CAWSPPTDTQYF. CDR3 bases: TGTGCCTGGAGTCCTCCCACAGATACGCAGTATTTT. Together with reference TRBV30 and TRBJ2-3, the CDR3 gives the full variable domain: SQTIHQWPATLVQPVGSPLSLECTVEGTSNPNLYWYRQAAGRGLQLLFYSVGIGQISSEVPQNLSASRPQDRQFILSSKKLLLSDSGFYLCAWSPPTDTQYFGPGTRLTVL.

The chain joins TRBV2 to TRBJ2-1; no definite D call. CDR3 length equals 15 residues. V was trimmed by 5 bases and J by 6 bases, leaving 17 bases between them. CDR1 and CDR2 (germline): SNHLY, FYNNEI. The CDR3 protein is CASSWEPSLINEQFF. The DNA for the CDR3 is TGTGCCAGCAGTTGGGAACCGAGTCTGATCAATGAGCAGTTCTTC.

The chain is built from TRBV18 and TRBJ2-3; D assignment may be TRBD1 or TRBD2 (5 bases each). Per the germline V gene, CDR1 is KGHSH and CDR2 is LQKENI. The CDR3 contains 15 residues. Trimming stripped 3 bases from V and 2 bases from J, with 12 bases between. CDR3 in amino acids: CASSPDRGATDTQYF. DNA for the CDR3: TGTGCCAGCTCACCTGACCGAGGGGCCACAGATACGCAGTATTTT.

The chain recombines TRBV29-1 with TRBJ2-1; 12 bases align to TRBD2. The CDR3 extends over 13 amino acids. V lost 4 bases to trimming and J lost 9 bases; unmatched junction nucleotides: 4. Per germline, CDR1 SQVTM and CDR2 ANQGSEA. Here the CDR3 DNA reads TGCAGCGTTGCTCCTAGCGGGAGGGGTGAGCAGTTCTTC. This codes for CSVAPSGRGEQFF.

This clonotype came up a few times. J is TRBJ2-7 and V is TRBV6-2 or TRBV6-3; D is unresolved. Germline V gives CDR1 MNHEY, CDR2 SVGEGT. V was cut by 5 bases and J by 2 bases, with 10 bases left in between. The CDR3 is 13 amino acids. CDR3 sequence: CASSGPMTYEQYF. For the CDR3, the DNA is TGTGCCAGCAGTGGACCAATGACCTACGAGCAGTACTTC.

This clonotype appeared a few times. The CDR3 region is CSASLRTKNYNEQFF. The CDR3 bases are TGCAGTGCTTCCCTCCGGACTAAGAACTACAATGAGCAGTTCTTC. V usage is TRBV20-1 and J usage is TRBJ2-1; TRBD2 might be the D (6 bases). V dropped 5 bases and J dropped 3 bases, with 17 bases sitting between them. The CDR3 covers 15 residues. Germline CDR1 and CDR2: DFQATT and SNEGSKA (reference sequence).

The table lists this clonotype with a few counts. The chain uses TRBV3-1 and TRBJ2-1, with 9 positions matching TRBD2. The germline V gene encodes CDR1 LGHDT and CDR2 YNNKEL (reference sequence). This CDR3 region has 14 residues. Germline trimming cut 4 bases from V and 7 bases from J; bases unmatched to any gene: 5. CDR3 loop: CASSRYSGSNEQFF. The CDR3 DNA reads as TGTGCCAGCAGCCGATATAGCGGGAGTAATGAGCAGTTCTTC.

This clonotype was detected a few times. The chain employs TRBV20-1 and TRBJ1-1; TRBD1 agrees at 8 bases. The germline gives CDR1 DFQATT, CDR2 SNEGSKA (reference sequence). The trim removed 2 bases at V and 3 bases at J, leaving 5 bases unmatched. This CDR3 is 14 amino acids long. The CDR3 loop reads CSARQGAVDTEAFF. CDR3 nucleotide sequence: TGCAGTGCTAGACAGGGGGCGGTGGACACTGAAGCTTTCTTT.

The CDR3 is CASSRGSWDTHTTEAFF. The CDR3 region has the DNA TGTGCCAGCAGTAGGGGATCTTGGGACACCCATACCACTGAAGCTTTCTTT. J is TRBJ1-1 and V is TRBV27; TRBD1 might be the D (6 bases). This CDR3 has 17 amino acids. The germline V gene has CDR1 MNHEY and CDR2 SMNVEV (reference sequence). V dropped 5 bases and J dropped 4 bases, with 23 bases sitting between them.

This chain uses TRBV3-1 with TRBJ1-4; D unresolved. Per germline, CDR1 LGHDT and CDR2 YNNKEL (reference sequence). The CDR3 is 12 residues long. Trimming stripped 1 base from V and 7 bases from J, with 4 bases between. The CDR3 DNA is TGTGCCAGCAGCCAAGTTGGTGAAAAACTGTTTTTT. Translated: CASSQVGEKLFF.

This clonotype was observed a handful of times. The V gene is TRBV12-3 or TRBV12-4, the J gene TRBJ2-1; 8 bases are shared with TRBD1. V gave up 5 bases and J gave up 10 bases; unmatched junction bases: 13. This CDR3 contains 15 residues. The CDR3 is CASSNPGQVRLEQFF. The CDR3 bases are TGTGCCAGCAGTAATCCGGGACAGGTTAGATTGGAGCAGTTCTTC.

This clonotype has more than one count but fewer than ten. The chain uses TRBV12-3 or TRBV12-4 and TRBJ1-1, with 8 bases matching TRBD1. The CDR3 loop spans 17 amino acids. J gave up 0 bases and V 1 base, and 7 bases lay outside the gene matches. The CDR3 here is CASSLGTGPILNTEAFF. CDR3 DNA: TGTGCCAGCAGTTTAGGGACAGGGCCAATATTGAACACTGAAGCTTTCTTT.

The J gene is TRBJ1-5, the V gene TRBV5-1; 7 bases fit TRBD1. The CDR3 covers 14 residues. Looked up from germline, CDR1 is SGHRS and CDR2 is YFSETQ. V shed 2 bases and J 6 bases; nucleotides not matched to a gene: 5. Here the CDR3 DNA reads TGCGCCAGCAGCTTACAGGGGAAAGGTCAGCCCCAGCATTTT. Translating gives CASSLQGKGQPQHF.

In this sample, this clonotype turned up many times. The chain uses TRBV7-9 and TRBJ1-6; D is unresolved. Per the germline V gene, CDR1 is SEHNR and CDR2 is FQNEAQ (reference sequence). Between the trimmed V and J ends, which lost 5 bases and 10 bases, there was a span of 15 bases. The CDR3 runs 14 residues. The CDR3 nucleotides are TGTGCCAGCAGCCCGCAAGGGATCGAATCACCCCTCCACTTT. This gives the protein CASSPQGIESPLHF.

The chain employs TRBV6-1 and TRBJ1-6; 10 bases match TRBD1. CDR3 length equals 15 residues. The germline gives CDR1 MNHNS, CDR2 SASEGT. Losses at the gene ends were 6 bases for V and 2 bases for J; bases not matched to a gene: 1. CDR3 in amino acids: CASSDRGPYNSPLHF. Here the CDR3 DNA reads TGTGCCAGCAGCGACAGGGGGCCCTATAATTCACCCCTCCACTTT.

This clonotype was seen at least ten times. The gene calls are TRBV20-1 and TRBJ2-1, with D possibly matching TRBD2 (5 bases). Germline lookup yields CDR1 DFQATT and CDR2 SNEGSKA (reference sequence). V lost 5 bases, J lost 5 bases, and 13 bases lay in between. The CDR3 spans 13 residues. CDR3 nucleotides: TGCAGTGCTTGGACTGGGAACGACAATGAGCAGTTCTTC. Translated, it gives CSAWTGNDNEQFF.